The 26 T cell receptor beta chains presented below share a single source sample, sequenced in a study of blood T cell repertoires in COVID-19. Clones were sequenced by immunoSEQ multiplex PCR, and TCRdb holds only the in-frame ones, with some missing. The sample has about 53,000 clones, roughly 90% seen once. The sample consisted of peripheral blood. These receptor sequences come from a human donor in a cohort sampled during active COVID-19.

The V gene is TRBV4-1, the J gene TRBJ2-7; 8 positions agree with TRBD2. This CDR3 is built from 16 residues. The trim removed 0 bases at V and 5 bases at J, leaving 9 bases unmatched. Per germline, CDR1 MGHRA and CDR2 YSYEKL. CDR3 nucleotides: TGCGCCAGCAGCCAAGACCTCCTAGCGGGCAACGACGAGCAGTACTTC. Protein: CASSQDLLAGNDEQYF.

This clone was recorded once. The chain is built from TRBV20-1 and TRBJ2-3; tentatively, D is TRBD1 (6 bases). The CDR3 has 11 residues. The V end was cut by 5 bases, the J end by 5 bases, with 8 bases between. Germline assignment: CDR1 DFQATT and CDR2 SNEGSKA (reference sequence). The CDR3 bases are TGCAGTGCTTCAGGGGAAGATACGCAGTATTTT. It yields the protein CSASGEDTQYF.

The rearrangement uses TRBV28 and TRBJ2-7; D is uncertain. The CDR3 has 12 residues. Trimming took 5 bases from V and 8 from J, leaving 13 bases between them. CDR1 is MDHEN and CDR2 is SYDVKM in the germline V gene. CDR3 nucleotide sequence: TGTGCCAGCAGTCGGCCCTCGAGGAAGCAGTACTTC. The encoded protein is CASSRPSRKQYF.

This chain joins TRBV5-1 and TRBJ1-2; D unclear. The CDR3 runs 13 residues. Trimming stripped 0 bases from V and 7 bases from J, with 10 bases between. In germline, CDR1 is SGHRS, CDR2 YFSETQ. The CDR3 DNA reads as TGCGCCAGCAGCTTGGAACGGGAAGGTGGCTACACCTTC. It encodes CASSLEREGGYTF.

J is TRBJ1-4 and V is TRBV3-1 (or the pseudogene TRBV3-2), with unresolved D. This CDR3 has 15 amino acids. V was clipped by 4 bases and J by 0 bases, with 9 bases between them. Per germline, CDR1 LGHDT and CDR2 YNNKEL (reference sequence). CDR3 in amino acids: CASSPSDSTNEKLFF. The CDR3 DNA reads as TGTGCCAGCAGCCCCTCAGACTCAACTAATGAAAAACTGTTTTTT.

The chain joins TRBV6-2 or TRBV6-3 to TRBJ1-2, with TRBD1 matching 7 bases. V was clipped by 5 bases and J by 6 bases; unmatched bases: 9. In germline, CDR1 is MNHEY, CDR2 SVGEGT. The CDR3 is 14 amino acids. CDR3 protein: CASSQTGQRNGYTF. In nucleotides, the CDR3 is TGTGCCAGCAGTCAGACGGGACAGCGGAATGGCTACACCTTC.

This clone came up once. The chain has TRBV12-3 or TRBV12-4 and TRBJ2-7; perhaps TRBD1 as D (6 bases). Trimming left V 1 base short and J 12 bases short, with 16 bases between. This CDR3 has 13 residues. The CDR3 bases are TGTGCCAGCAGTTTAGACAGGGAGAGGGTTGGGTACGTC. Its protein is CASSLDRERVGYV.

This rearrangement joins TRBV5-1 to TRBJ2-2; D perhaps matches TRBD2 (5 bases). Trimming cost V 0 bases and J 7 bases, with 7 bases left between them. CDR3 length: 13 amino acids. CDR1 is SGHRS and CDR2 is YFSETQ in the germline V gene. The CDR3 region is CASSLGRVGELFF. CDR3 in DNA: TGCGCCAGCAGCTTGGGGCGGGTCGGGGAGCTGTTTTTT.

The chain links TRBV6-4 to TRBJ2-2; 7 bases are a match to TRBD1. This CDR3 has 14 amino acids. Germline trimming cut 3 bases from V and 5 bases from J; bases unmatched to any gene: 3. Germline assignment: CDR1 MRHNA and CDR2 SNTAGT. CDR3 amino acids: CASSEGGATGELFF. The CDR3 DNA reads as TGTGCCAGCAGTGAAGGGGGCGCTACCGGGGAGCTGTTTTTT.

This chain uses TRBV27 with TRBJ2-7; maybe TRBD1 (5 bases). Trimming cost V 5 bases and J 3 bases, with 17 bases left between them. Germline assignment: CDR1 MNHEY and CDR2 SMNVEV (reference sequence). The CDR3 contains 15 residues. The CDR3 DNA reads TGTGCCAGCAGTCACGGCAACAGGCCTAGCTACGAGCAGTACTTC. As protein: CASSHGNRPSYEQYF.

The chain carries TRBV6-5 and TRBJ1-1, with D perhaps matching TRBD1 (6 bases). The CDR3 sequence is 13 residues long. Germline CDR1 reads MNHEY; CDR2 reads SVGAGI. Trimming removed 7 bases at V and 5 bases at J, with 14 bases between. The CDR3, as DNA: TGTGCCAGCACCCCAGGGGAGAGGACTGAAGCTTTCTTT. The encoded protein is CASTPGERTEAFF.

The J gene is TRBJ2-2, the V gene TRBV7-9; D gene unclear. Deletions cut 1 base from V and 1 base from J, with 7 bases between. Per the germline V gene, CDR1 is SEHNR and CDR2 is FQNEAQ (reference sequence). The CDR3 covers 15 residues. CDR3: CASSLGARNTGELFF. Here the CDR3 DNA reads TGTGCCAGCAGCTTAGGTGCCAGGAACACCGGGGAGCTGTTTTTT. The full variable domain, completed using reference TRBV7-9 and TRBJ2-2, is DTGVSQNPRHKITKRGQNVTFRCDPISEHNRLYWYRQTLGQGPEFLTYFQNEAQLEKSRLLSDRFSAERPKGSFSTLEIQRTEQGDSAMYLCASSLGARNTGELFFGEGSRLTVL.

The chain is built from TRBV10-2 and TRBJ2-2, with D possibly being TRBD2 (6 bases). Trimming took off 1 base at V and 3 bases at J, with 27 bases between the two ends. Germline values: CDR1 WSHSY, CDR2 SAAADI. The CDR3 contains 21 residues. CDR3 sequence: CASSELGGWIAATGDTGELFF. The DNA for the CDR3 is TGCGCCAGCAGTGAGTTAGGAGGTTGGATAGCGGCCACCGGGGACACCGGGGAGCTGTTTTTT.

A single count supports this clone. This sequence joins TRBV10-3 and TRBJ2-1; 7 nucleotides agree with TRBD2. Germline values: CDR1 ENHRY, CDR2 SYGVKD. V dropped 4 bases and J dropped 4; count of bases not matched to a gene: 10. The CDR3 is 16 amino acids. In DNA form, the CDR3 reads TGTGCCATCAGTGGTTTTACGGGACTAACGTACAATGAGCAGTTCTTC. This codes for CAISGFTGLTYNEQFF.

The rearrangement uses TRBV7-8 and TRBJ1-2; D is uncertain. The CDR3 spans 14 residues. Germline V gives CDR1 SGHVS, CDR2 FQNEAQ. V was cut by 5 bases and J by 10 bases, with 20 bases left in between. The CDR3 coding sequence is TGTGCCAGCAGCCCCCGCGGACTCCCGAAGGTCTACACCTTC. Translated, it gives CASSPRGLPKVYTF.

The CDR3 reads CASSLWPGMGNQPQHF. CDR3 DNA sequence: TGTGCCAGCAGCTTATGGCCGGGAATGGGCAATCAGCCCCAGCATTTT. The genes are TRBV7-6 and TRBJ1-5; no firm D call. Germline assignment: CDR1 SGHVS and CDR2 FNYEAQ. V shed 2 bases and J shed 2 bases, with 13 bases lying between them. This CDR3 contains 16 residues.

The gene calls are TRBV6-5 and TRBJ1-2; D possibly corresponds to TRBD1 (5 bases). The germline V and J ends were trimmed by 5 bases and 5 bases, with 9 bases remaining between them. Germline values: CDR1 MNHEY, CDR2 SVGAGI. The CDR3 sequence is 12 residues long. The CDR3 loop is CASSNQGYGYTF. The CDR3 nucleotides are TGTGCCAGCAGTAACCAGGGTTATGGCTACACCTTC.

The J gene is TRBJ1-2, the V gene TRBV5-1, with 9 bases aligning to TRBD1. Trimming cost V 7 bases and J 5 bases; bases outside gene matches: 12. Per germline, CDR1 SGHRS and CDR2 YFSETQ. This CDR3 has 15 residues. In nucleotides, the CDR3 is TGCGCCAGCGGCAACCCGGGACAGGGTTCATATGGCTACACCTTC. This encodes CASGNPGQGSYGYTF.

The chain employs TRBV29-1 and TRBJ1-2; D is unclear. The germline V gene encodes CDR1 SQVTM and CDR2 ANQGSEA. This CDR3 comprises 12 residues. Trimming removed 7 bases from V and 6 bases from J, with 15 bases in between. The CDR3 region is CSDLEAGHGYTF. As DNA, the CDR3 is TGCAGCGATCTCGAGGCGGGCCATGGCTACACCTTC.

This clone was seen a single time. The V call is TRBV7-8, the J call TRBJ1-1; TRBD1 might be the D (6 bases). Trimming removed 3 bases from V and 4 bases from J, with 12 bases in between. CDR3 length equals 14 residues. Germline CDR1 is SGHVS and CDR2 is FQNEAQ. The CDR3 region has the DNA TGTGCCAGCAGCTTCCCAGGGGCCAGCACTGAAGCTTTCTTT. Translation gives CASSFPGASTEAFF. Full variable domain (rest looked up from reference TRBV7-8 and TRBJ1-1): GAGVSQSPRYKVAKRGQDVALRCDPISGHVSLFWYQQALGQGPEFLTYFQNEAQLDKSGLPSDRFFAERPEGSVSTLKIQRTQQEDSAVYLCASSFPGASTEAFFGQGTRLTVV.

The genes are TRBV27 and TRBJ1-2; D remains ambiguous. V lost 6 bases and J 4 bases, leaving 24 bases between the germline ends. This CDR3 has 17 residues. CDR1 and CDR2 (germline): MNHEY, SMNVEV (reference sequence). As DNA, the CDR3 is TGTGCCAGCAGCCCATACCTCCCTTTGAGGGTGGGCTATGGCTACACCTTC. Its translation is CASSPYLPLRVGYGYTF.

This rearrangement joins TRBV6-5 to TRBJ1-4; D is uncertain. This CDR3 contains 10 residues. The V end was cut by 7 bases, the J end by 8 bases, with 5 bases between. Germline CDR1 MNHEY, CDR2 SVGAGI. CDR3 bases: TGTGCCAGCATGAGGGAAAAACTGTTTTTT. It encodes CASMREKLFF.

This chain joins TRBV27 and TRBJ2-3; 7 nucleotides match TRBD2. Germline loops: CDR1 MNHEY, CDR2 SMNVEV (reference sequence). V shed 11 bases and J 5 bases; nucleotides not matched to a gene: 13. CDR3 length: 14 amino acids. The DNA for the CDR3 is TGTGCCGCCTCCGGCGGGGGAAAATTAGATACGCAGTATTTT. This translates into CAASGGGKLDTQYF.

The chain employs TRBV5-6 and TRBJ2-1; D is unclear. The ends were cut back, 1 base at V and 0 bases at J, with 5 bases in the middle. The CDR3 extends over 14 amino acids. CDR1 and CDR2 from the germline V gene are SGHDT and YYEEEE. The CDR3 here is CASSLRRSYNEQFF. The CDR3 coding sequence is TGTGCCAGCAGCTTGCGTCGCTCCTACAATGAGCAGTTCTTC.

The CDR3 region is CASTVLAGENTGELFF. In nucleotides, the CDR3 is TGCGCCAGCACTGTACTAGCGGGAGAAAACACCGGGGAGCTGTTTTTT. The V and J genes are TRBV10-2 and TRBJ2-2; 11 bases line up with TRBD2. Per the germline V gene, CDR1 is WSHSY and CDR2 is SAAADI. V shed 7 bases, J shed 2 bases, and the junction held 6 bases outside the gene matches. This CDR3 comprises 16 residues.

V and J are TRBV24-1 and TRBJ2-3, with D possibly matching TRBD2 (5 bases). CDR1 and CDR2 (germline): KGHDR, SFDVKD. This CDR3 has 16 amino acids. V dropped 2 bases and J dropped 2 bases, with 13 bases sitting between them. The chain's CDR3 is CATSDSGGGTTDTQYF. The CDR3 DNA reads as TGTGCCACCAGTGATTCGGGTGGAGGAACCACAGATACGCAGTATTTT.